Listed here is a single T cell receptor (beta chain). What it binds is not known. Profiled with immunoSEQ multiplex PCR; TCRdb holds only in-frame clones, not every one. The table lists 500,000 or so clones, approximately 94% of them singletons. These data are taken from a study of shared clonotypes between healthy human individuals. The germline gives CDR1 SGHRS, CDR2 YFSETQ. The CDR3 sequence is 15 residues long. With 2 bases clipped from V and 2 bases from J, the junction kept 4 bases outside the gene matches. General study findings and limits: Tissues were not sampled, only blood, and their repertoires likely differ.

The V call is TRBV5-1, the J call TRBJ1-1, with 9 nucleotides matching TRBD1. The sequenced material came from naive CD4+ T cells sorted from blood. Regarding subset: CD45RA+ positively selected. The sequence was collected from a woman aged 25-40 years in good health. CDR3 sequence (DNA): TGCGCCAGCAGCTTCCAGGGACAGGGTAACACTGAAGCTTTCTTT. This sequence encodes CASSFQGQGNTEAFF. Filled out from reference TRBV5-1 and TRBJ1-1, the complete variable domain reads KAGVTQTPRYLIKTRGQQVTLSCSPISGHRSVSWYQQTPGQGLQFLFEYFSETQRNKGNFPGRFSGRQFSNSRSEMNVSTLELGDSALYLCASSFQGQGNTEAFFGQGTRLTVV.